A selection of T cell receptor beta chains follows, all from one sample in a study of blood T cell repertoires in COVID-19. This table comes from immunoSEQ multiplex PCR, and its TCRdb copy is limited to in-frame clones, with some not included. The repertoire holds about 220,000 clones, with roughly nine tenths as singletons. Sequencing used PBMCs or T cells enriched from blood (not recorded which). The receptor set was obtained from a woman aged 18 to 35 in a cohort exposed to, infected with or recovered from COVID-19 (not recorded which). Each CDR3 is given with its conserved first and last residue. Fields, in order: D gene, clone size, V gene, J gene, CDR3 length, CDR3 protein, CDR3 DNA. A D gene is named only where the DNA matches it firmly. Size values are once, few and many counts, or a class for expanded clones, and some rows have none.

.	.	TRBV5-6	TRBJ1-1	15	CASSLIGRENTEAFF	TGTGCCAGCAGCTTGATCGGACGGGAGAACACTGAAGCTTTCTTT
TRBD1	.	TRBV7-9	TRBJ1-5	12	CASSLVQGEQHF	TGTGCCAGCAGCTTAGTACAGGGGGAACAGCATTTT
.	.	TRBV7-9	TRBJ2-7	13	CASSLGDSYEQYF	TGTGCCAGCAGCTTAGGCGATTCCTACGAGCAGTACTTC
.	.	TRBV5-4	TRBJ1-1	13	CASSFLENTEAFF	TGTGCCAGCAGCTTCTTAGAGAACACTGAAGCTTTCTTT
.	few	TRBV11-3	TRBJ1-1	12	CASSSGAGTAFF	TGTGCCAGCAGCTCAGGCGCGGGCACGGCTTTCTTT
TRBD2	.	TRBV10-3	TRBJ2-7	14	CAISGTSGDYEQYF	TGTGCCATCAGCGGGACTAGCGGAGACTACGAGCAGTACTTC
.	.	TRBV19	TRBJ1-5	16	CASSITREYSNQPQHF	TGTGCCAGTAGTATTACGAGGGAATATAGCAATCAGCCCCAGCATTTT
.	once	TRBV19	TRBJ1-1	12	CASRTRDTEAFF	TGTGCCAGTAGAACCCGGGACACTGAAGCTTTCTTT
TRBD1	.	TRBV7-2	TRBJ2-7	15	CASSARDRGGYEQYF	TGTGCCAGCAGCGCCAGGGACAGGGGAGGCTACGAGCAGTACTTC
.	.	TRBV19	TRBJ1-1	13	CASIRLEGAEAFF	TGTGCCAGTATCCGACTAGAGGGAGCCGAAGCTTTCTTT
.	.	TRBV5-1	TRBJ1-3	14	CASSPLDSGNTIYF	TGCGCCAGCAGCCCCTTAGACAGCGGAAACACCATATATTTT
TRBD1	once	TRBV9	TRBJ1-4	14	CASSVGQGAGKLFF	TGTGCCAGCAGCGTTGGACAGGGGGCAGGAAAACTGTTTTTT
.	.	TRBV13	TRBJ1-1	14	CASSFMDRDTEAFF	TGTGCCAGCAGCTTCATGGACAGAGACACTGAAGCTTTCTTT